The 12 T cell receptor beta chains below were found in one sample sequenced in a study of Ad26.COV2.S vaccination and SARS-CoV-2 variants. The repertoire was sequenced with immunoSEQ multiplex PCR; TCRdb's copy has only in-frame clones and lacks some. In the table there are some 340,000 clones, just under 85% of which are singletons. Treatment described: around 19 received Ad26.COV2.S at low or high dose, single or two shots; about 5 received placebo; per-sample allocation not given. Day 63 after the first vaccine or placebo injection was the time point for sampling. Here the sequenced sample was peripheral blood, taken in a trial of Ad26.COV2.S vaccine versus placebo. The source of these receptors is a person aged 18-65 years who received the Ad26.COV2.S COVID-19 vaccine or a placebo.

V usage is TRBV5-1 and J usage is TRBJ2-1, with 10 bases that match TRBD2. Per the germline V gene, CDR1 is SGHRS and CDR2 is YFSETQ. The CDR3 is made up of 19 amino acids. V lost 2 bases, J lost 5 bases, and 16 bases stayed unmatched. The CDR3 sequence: CASSFIAGGASPENNEQFF. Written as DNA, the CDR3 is TGCGCCAGCAGCTTTATAGCGGGGGGCGCCAGCCCCGAGAACAATGAGCAGTTCTTC.

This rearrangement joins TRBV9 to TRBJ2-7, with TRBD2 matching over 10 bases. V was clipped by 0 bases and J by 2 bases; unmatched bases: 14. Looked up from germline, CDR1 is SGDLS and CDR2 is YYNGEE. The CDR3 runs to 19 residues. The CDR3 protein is CASSVGGGRLAGATYEQYF. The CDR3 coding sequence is TGTGCCAGCAGCGTAGGAGGGGGTCGGCTAGCGGGGGCGACCTACGAGCAGTACTTC. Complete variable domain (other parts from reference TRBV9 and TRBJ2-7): DSGVTQTPKHLITATGQRVTLRCSPRSGDLSVYWYQQSLDQGLQFLIQYYNGEERAKGNILERFSAQQFPDLHSELNLSSLELGDSALYFCASSVGGGRLAGATYEQYFGPGTRLTVT.

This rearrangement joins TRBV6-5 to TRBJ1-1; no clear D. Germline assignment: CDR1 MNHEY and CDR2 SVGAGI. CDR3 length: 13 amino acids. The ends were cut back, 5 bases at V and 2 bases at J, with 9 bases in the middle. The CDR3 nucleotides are TGTGCCAGCAGTCGCTCGTCTAACACTGAAGCTTTCTTT. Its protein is CASSRSSNTEAFF.

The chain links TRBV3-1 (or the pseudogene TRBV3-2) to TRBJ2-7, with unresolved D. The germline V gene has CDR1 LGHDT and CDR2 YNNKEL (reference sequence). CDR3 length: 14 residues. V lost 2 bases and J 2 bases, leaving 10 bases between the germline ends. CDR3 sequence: CASSQNSQTYEQYF. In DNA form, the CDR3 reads TGTGCCAGCAGCCAAAACAGTCAAACCTACGAGCAGTACTTC.

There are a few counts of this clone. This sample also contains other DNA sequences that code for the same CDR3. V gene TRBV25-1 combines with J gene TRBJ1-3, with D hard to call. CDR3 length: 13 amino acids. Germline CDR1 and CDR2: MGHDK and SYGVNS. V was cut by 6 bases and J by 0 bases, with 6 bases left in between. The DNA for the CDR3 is TGTGCCAGCAGCGGTTACTCTGGAAACACCATATATTTT. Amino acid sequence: CASSGYSGNTIYF. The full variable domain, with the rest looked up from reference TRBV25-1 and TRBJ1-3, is EADIYQTPRYLVIGTGKKITLECSQTMGHDKMYWYQQDPGMELHLIHYSYGVNSTEKGDLSSESTVSRIRTEHFPLTLESARPSHTSQYLCASSGYSGNTIYFGEGSWLTVV.

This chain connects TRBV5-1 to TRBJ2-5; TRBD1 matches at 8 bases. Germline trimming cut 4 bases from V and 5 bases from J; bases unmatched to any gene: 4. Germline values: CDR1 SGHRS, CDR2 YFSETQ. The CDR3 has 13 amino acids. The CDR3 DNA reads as TGCGCCAGCAGCATGACAGGGGTGGAGACCCAGTACTTC. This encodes CASSMTGVETQYF.

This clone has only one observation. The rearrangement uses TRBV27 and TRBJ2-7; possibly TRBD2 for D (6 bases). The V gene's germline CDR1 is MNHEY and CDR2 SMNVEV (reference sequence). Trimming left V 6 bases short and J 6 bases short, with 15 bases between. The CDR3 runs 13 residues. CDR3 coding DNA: TGTGCCAGCAGGGCGGGGATGGTTGCCGAGCAGTACTTC. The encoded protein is CASRAGMVAEQYF.

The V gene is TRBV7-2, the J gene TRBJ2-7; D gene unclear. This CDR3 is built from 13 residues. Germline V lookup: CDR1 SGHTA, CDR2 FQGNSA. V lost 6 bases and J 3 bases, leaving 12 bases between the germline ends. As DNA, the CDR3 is TGTGCCAGCAGTTATGCAGTGAACTACGAGCAGTACTTC. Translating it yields CASSYAVNYEQYF.

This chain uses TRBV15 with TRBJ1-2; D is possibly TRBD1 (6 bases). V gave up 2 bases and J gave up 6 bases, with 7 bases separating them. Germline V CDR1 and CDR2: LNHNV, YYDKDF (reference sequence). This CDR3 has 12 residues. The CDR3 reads CATSRRTDGYTF. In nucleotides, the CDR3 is TGTGCCACCAGCAGAAGGACAGATGGCTACACCTTC.

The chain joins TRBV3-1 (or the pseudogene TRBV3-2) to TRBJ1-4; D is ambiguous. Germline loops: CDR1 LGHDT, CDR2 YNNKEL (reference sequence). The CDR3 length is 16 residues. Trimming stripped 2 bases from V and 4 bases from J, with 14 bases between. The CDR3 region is CASSQQSRGINEKLFF. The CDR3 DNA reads TGTGCCAGCAGCCAACAAAGTCGCGGGATTAATGAAAAACTGTTTTTT.

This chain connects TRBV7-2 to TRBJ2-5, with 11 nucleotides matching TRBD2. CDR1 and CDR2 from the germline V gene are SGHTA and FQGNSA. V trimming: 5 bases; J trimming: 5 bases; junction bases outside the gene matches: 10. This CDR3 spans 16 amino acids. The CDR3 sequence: CASSPGTSGGTETQYF. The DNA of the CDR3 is TGTGCCAGCAGCCCCGGGACTAGCGGCGGAACGGAGACCCAGTACTTC.

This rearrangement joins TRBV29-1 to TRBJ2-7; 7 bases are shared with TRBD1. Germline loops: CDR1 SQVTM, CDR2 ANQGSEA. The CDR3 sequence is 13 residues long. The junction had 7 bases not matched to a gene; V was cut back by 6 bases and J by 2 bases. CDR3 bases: TGCAGCGTCTGCCTACAGGGGCCCTACGAGCAGTACTTC. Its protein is CSVCLQGPYEQYF.